This T cell receptor beta chain was retrieved from a study of PD-L1 blockade in urothelial cancer. V lost 6 bases, J lost 3 bases, and 14 bases lay in between. The germline gives CDR1 SNHLY, CDR2 FYNNEI. This CDR3 region has 14 residues. On this clone itself: Its antigen is unidentified.

General study results and limits: Blood TCR clonality below the median before treatment was a predictor of better survival.

Profiling relied on immunoSEQ multiplex PCR, and the TCRdb table lists in-frame clones only, not all of them. In the table there are about 51,000 clones, approximately 83% of which are singletons. The source was PBMCs, collected around atezolizumab (anti-PD-L1) treatment. The source of this sequence is a man in his fifties or sixties with urothelial cancer. The V call is TRBV2, the J call TRBJ1-1, with D tentatively TRBD1 (6 bases). The CDR3: CASSDAQGYTEAFF. In DNA form, the CDR3 reads TGTGCCAGCAGCGACGCACAGGGATACACTGAAGCTTTCTTT.